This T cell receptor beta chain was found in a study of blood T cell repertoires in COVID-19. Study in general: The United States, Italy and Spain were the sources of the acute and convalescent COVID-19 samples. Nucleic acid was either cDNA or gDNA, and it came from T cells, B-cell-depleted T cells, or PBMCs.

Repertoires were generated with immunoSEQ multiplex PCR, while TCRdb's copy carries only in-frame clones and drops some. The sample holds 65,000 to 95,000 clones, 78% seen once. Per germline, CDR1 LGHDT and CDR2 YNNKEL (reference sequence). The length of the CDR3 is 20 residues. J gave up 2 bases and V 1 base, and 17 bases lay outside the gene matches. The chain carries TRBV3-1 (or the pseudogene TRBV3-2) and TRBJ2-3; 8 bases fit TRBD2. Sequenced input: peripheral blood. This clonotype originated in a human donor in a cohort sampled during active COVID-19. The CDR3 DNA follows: TGTGCCAGCAGCCAAGCCCCTCGGATCTCTAACGGGAGGGCCACAGATACGCAGTATTTT. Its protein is CASSQAPRISNGRATDTQYF.